The T cell receptor (beta chain) under discussion was sequenced for a study of T cell changes during pregnancy in multiple sclerosis. Here immunoSEQ multiplex PCR was the method, and the copy in TCRdb shows in-frame clones only, minus some. The sample lists roughly 90,000 clones, 80% to 95% occurring once. This clone has just one count. This receptor was identified in a female donor with multiple sclerosis, enrolled in a pregnancy study. This sample comprised peripheral blood, obtained before pregnancy.

The CDR3 loop reads CAISESGNSPLHF. Written as DNA, the CDR3 is TGTGCCATCAGTGAGTCGGGCAATTCACCCCTCCACTTT. The V call is TRBV10-3, the J call TRBJ1-6; D gene ambiguous. V was pared by 0 bases and J by 7 bases, with 4 bases between. This CDR3 is 13 amino acids long. The germline V gene has CDR1 ENHRY and CDR2 SYGVKD.